Reported below is one TCR beta chain. This sample was included in a study of blood T cell repertoires in COVID-19. The repertoire was sequenced with immunoSEQ multiplex PCR; TCRdb's copy has only in-frame clones and lacks some. Of over 150,000 clones in the sample, roughly 80% were seen once. Germline CDR1 is KGHDR and CDR2 is SFDVKD. Trimming pared 3 bases from V and 5 bases from J, leaving 17 bases between. This CDR3 spans 16 amino acids. The rearrangement joins TRBV24-1 to TRBJ2-3; TRBD1 might be the D (7 bases). The sequencing sample was made of peripheral blood. The clonotype comes from an elderly man with acute or convalescent COVID-19. The CDR3 sequence: CATSDPAGRDRDTQYF. The CDR3 DNA follows: TGTGCCACCAGTGATCCTGCGGGGCGGGACAGAGATACGCAGTATTTT.